This entry is about one TCR beta chain. This CDR3 contains 13 residues. Germline lookup yields CDR1 SGHNT and CDR2 YYREEE (reference sequence). With 6 bases removed from V and 11 bases from J, the gap between germline ends came to 20 bases. The data stem from a study of blood T cell repertoires in COVID-19. Original handling: Amplified reference gene primers provided the basis for estimating nucleated cell counts. Here immunoSEQ multiplex PCR was the method, and the copy in TCRdb shows in-frame clones only, minus some. From that table come the V and J calls and clone size; the DNA was used to work out D and trimming. Altogether about 270,000 clones are present, 65% to 90% being singletons, with the ten largest covering approximately 9%.

The chain carries TRBV5-4 and TRBJ1-2; no clear D. The specimen sequenced was PBMCs or T cells enriched from blood (not recorded which). The TCR sequence derives from a woman between 50 and 59 years old with acute COVID-19. CDR3 DNA sequence: TGTGCCAGCACCCGAGGGCTGGGAATCGATTACACCTTC. Its translation is CASTRGLGIDYTF.